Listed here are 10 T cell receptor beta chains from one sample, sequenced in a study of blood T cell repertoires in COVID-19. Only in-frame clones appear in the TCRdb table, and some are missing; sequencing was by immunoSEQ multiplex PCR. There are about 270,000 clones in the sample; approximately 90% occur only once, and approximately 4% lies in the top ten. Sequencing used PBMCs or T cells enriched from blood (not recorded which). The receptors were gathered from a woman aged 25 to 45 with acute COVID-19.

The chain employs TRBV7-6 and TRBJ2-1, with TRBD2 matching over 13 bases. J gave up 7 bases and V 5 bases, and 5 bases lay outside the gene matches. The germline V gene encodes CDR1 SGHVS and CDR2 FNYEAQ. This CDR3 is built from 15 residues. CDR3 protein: CASSVGTSGTNEQFF. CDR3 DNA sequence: TGTGCCAGCAGCGTCGGGACTAGCGGGACAAATGAGCAGTTCTTC.

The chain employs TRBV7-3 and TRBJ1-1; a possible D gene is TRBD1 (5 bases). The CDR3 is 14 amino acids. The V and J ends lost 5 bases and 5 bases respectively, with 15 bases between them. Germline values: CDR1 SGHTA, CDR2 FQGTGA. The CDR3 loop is CASSPQGADTEAFF. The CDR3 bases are TGTGCCAGCAGCCCCCAGGGTGCGGATACTGAAGCTTTCTTT.

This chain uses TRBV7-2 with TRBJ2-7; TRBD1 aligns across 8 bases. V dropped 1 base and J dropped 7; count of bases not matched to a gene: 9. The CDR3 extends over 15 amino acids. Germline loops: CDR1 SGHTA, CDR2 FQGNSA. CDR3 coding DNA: TGTGCCAGCAGCTTAGTGGTGGACAGGGTCCTAGAGCAGTACTTC. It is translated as CASSLVVDRVLEQYF.

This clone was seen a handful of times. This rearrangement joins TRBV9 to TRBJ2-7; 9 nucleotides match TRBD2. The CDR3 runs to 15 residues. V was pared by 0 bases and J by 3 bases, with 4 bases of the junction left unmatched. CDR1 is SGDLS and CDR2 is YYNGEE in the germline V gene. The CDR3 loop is CASSVAASGDYEQYF. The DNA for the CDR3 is TGTGCCAGCAGCGTAGCGGCTAGCGGGGACTACGAGCAGTACTTC.

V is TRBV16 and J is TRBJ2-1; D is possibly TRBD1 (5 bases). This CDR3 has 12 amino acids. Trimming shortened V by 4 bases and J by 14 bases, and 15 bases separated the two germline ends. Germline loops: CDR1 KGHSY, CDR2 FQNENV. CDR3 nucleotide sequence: TGTGCCAGCAGCCGCGTCAGGGATGGGGAGTTCTTC. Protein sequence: CASSRVRDGEFF.

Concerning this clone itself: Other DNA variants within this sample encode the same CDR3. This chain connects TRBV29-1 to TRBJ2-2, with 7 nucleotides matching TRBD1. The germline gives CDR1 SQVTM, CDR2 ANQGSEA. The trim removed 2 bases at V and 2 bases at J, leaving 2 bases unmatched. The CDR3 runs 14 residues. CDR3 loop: CSVERTGNTGELFF. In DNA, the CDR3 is TGCAGCGTTGAACGGACAGGCAACACCGGGGAGCTGTTTTTT.

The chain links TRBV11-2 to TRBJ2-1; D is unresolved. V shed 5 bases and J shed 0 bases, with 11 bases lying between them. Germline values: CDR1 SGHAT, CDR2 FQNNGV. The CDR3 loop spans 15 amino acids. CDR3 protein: CASSKGANSYNEQFF. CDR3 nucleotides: TGTGCCAGCAGCAAAGGAGCGAACTCCTACAATGAGCAGTTCTTC. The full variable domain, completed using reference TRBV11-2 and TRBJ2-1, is EAGVAQSPRYKIIEKRQSVAFWCNPISGHATLYWYQQILGQGPKLLIQFQNNGVVDDSQLPKDRFSAERLKGVDSTLKIQPAKLEDSAVYLCASSKGANSYNEQFFGPGTRLTVL.

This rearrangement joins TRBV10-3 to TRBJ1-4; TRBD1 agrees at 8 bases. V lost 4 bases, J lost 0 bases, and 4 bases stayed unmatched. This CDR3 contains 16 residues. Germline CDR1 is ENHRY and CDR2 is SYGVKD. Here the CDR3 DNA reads TGTGCCATCAGTGTGGGACAGGCAACAACTAATGAAAAACTGTTTTTT. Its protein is CAISVGQATTNEKLFF.

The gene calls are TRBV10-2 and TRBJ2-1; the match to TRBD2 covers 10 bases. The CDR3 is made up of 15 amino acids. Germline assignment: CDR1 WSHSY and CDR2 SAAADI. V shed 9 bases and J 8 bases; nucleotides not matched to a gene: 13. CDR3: CASRTSGTPGDEQFF. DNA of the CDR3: TGCGCCAGTCGGACTAGCGGAACACCTGGGGATGAGCAGTTCTTC.

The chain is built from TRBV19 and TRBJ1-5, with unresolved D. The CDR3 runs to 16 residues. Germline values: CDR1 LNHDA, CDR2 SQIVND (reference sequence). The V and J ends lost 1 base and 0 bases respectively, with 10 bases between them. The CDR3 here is CASSIAARHSNQPQHF. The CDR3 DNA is TGTGCCAGTAGTATAGCGGCCAGACATAGCAATCAGCCCCAGCATTTT. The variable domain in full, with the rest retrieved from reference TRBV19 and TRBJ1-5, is DGGITQSPKYLFRKEGQNVTLSCEQNLNHDAMYWYRQDPGQGLRLIYYSQIVNDFQKGDIAEGYSVSREKKESFPLTVTSAQKNPTAFYLCASSIAARHSNQPQHFGDGTRLSIL.